One T cell receptor (beta chain) is described in this entry. There is no known antigen for this receptor. Sequence at one end of the junction differs from germline and may be a read error. This specimen comes from a study of glioma-infiltrating T cells (dated by TCRdb to about 2016). In the study overall: The low-grade gliomas were WHO grade II oligodendrogliomas or astrocytomas, while the glioblastomas were WHO grade IV tumors sampled at initial diagnosis rather than at recurrent diagnosis. Glioma patients received dexamethasone for six or fewer days before surgery. The sequencing target for blood libraries was roughly 4- to 11-fold coverage of roughly 980,000 peripheral T cells. The study sequenced TCR alpha- and beta-chain repertoires from glioma tissue, from non-neoplastic brain tissue and from matched peripheral blood mononuclear cells. To measure how far tissue and blood T-cell populations diverged, each tissue-infiltrating repertoire was compared against the peripheral blood repertoire of the same patient. Three low-grade glioma patients, several primary glioblastoma patients and three non-glioma patients contributing non-neoplastic brain tissue were included in the paired cohort. Summary of the overall study and its limitations: Very few CDR3 sequences were shared between tissue and blood, attributed to high CDR3 diversity and limited sampling. Patients with low tissue-blood divergence were marked by a signature set of shared blood CDR3 motifs, and this signature set was depleted in highly divergent patients. In non-neoplastic patients, VJ-independent divergence between tissue and blood fell below expectation, whereas in all gliomas, and especially in low-grade gliomas, the divergence rose above expectation. Group comparisons rested on small numbers: three non-neoplastic, three low-grade glioma and seven or eight glioblastoma patients.

Immediately after resection, surgical brain or tumor specimens were cryofrozen in liquid nitrogen, with peripheral blood cells collected concurrently. The iRepertoire nested amplicon-rescue multiplex PCR (arm-PCR) platform was used to amplify TCR alpha and beta CDR3 regions from RNA. The input for one-step reverse transcription and amplification was about 100-450 ng of either tissue mRNA or PBMC total RNA. Following bead purification, Illumina adapters were added through a secondary multiplex PCR, and the libraries were then gel-purified between 200 and 400 bp. Demultiplexing relied on internal 6-nucleotide barcodes carried by the libraries. The libraries were sequenced on an Illumina MiSeq using 2x220 or 2x250 nucleotide paired-end reads. As for how the authors treated the data: Paired reads were merged with FLASH 1.2.11 and aligned to the GRCh37 human genome with BWA-MEM before extracting TRA and TRB reads. An IMGT-derived reference of cassette sequences and CDR3 motifs, with pseudogenes included, was used for V and J assignment. Reads were translated in three frames, and productive CDR3s were defined by a C…FGXG motif without stop codons. A clonotype was defined as a unique combination of a V-J cassette pair and a CDR3 amino acid sequence. Filtering of reads was based on Hamming distance, with the threshold set by the sequence error rate of each sample in mapped regions. The public sequencing data were trimmed at Q25 with fastp and processed into clonotypes with MiXCR by TCRdb, which kept only in-frame beta chains. Each CDR3 protein appears once, grouped with its most common genes and DNA. For this entry, the V and J calls and clone size follow TCRdb and not the study's own pipeline. A total of a few hundred thousand distinct CDR3 sequences appear in this sample, about 40% of them only once. Around 12% of the sample is taken by the ten largest.

The germline V gene yields KGHDR for CDR1 and SFDVKD for CDR2. From the cysteine through the phenylalanine, the CDR3 covers 15 amino acids. The DNA shown is the 45-base CDR3, in frame from base 1. This sequence was found in a human donor with low-grade glioma or glioblastoma, undergoing nonglioma brain surgery, or in good health (not recorded which). The chain is assembled from TRBV24-1 and TRBJ2-1; matching of 5 bases hints at TRBD2 as the D gene. Sequencing was performed on glioma tissue, nonneoplastic brain tissue, or PBMCs (not recorded which). The CDR3 region: CATSNLRVGVNEQFF. The nucleotides are TGTGCCACCAGTAATTTGAGGGTCGGGGTCAATGAGCAGTTCTTC.